Below are 21 T cell receptor beta chains sequenced from a single sample in a study of regulatory T cells in long-lasting Graves disease (dated by TCRdb to the early 2020s). In light of the paper, this sample's time point label describes: newly diagnosed GD, antithyroid drugs for less than 3 months. For both TCR sequencing and RNA sequencing, RNA was extracted from PBMCs using TRIzol. The library was obtained by multiplex PCR. Instrument used: Illumina HiSeq 4000. CDR3 regions were amplified by Arm-PCR with iRepertoire HTBI primers to construct TCR beta libraries. TCRdb itself trimmed the public reads at Q25 with fastp, ran MiXCR and retained productive beta chains. Here each entry gathers all rows of one CDR3 protein and keeps the most common genes and DNA. Across this sample there are about 610,000 distinct CDR3 sequences, with around 16% seen only once. The ten most abundant clones make up 9.5% to 15% of the sample.

A further study also used this sample, focusing on T cells in Graves' hyperthyroidism and ophthalmopathy.

Material: peripheral blood mononuclear cells (PBMCs), obtained at new diagnosis, from a patient treated with antithyroid drugs. These TCRs come from a man between 18 and 35 years old with Graves disease. Donor details come from another sample of the same person, matched by shared clones.

This clonotype was counted at least ten times. This sequence joins TRBV20-1 and TRBJ2-1; 9 nucleotides agree with TRBD2. The germline V gene has CDR1 DFQATT and CDR2 SNEGSKA (reference sequence). This CDR3 comprises 14 residues. V gave up 3 bases and J gave up 3 bases; unmatched junction bases: 3. CDR3 sequence (DNA): TGCAGTGCTAGTGCGGGAGGGCTCTACAATGAGCAGTTCTTC. The encoded protein is CSASAGGLYNEQFF.

This chain connects TRBV6-1 to TRBJ2-7; 11 bases are a match to TRBD2. The length of the CDR3 is 17 residues. V dropped 7 bases and J dropped 3; count of bases not matched to a gene: 14. CDR1 and CDR2 (germline): MNHNS, SASEGT. The CDR3: CASTQPPSGTSGYEQYF. In DNA, the CDR3 is TGTGCCAGCACCCAACCCCCCTCCGGGACTAGCGGCTACGAGCAGTACTTC.

In the case of this clonotype: The conserved phenylalanine or tryptophan is not found at the CDR3 terminus, so this likely reflects a read error. This chain connects TRBV27 to TRBJ2-4; 9 bases line up with TRBD1. The DNA matches TRBJ2-5 better at its end, which makes the J call doubtful. In germline, CDR1 is MNHEY, CDR2 SMNVEV (reference sequence). This CDR3 region has 14 residues. In DNA form, the CDR3 reads TGTGCCAGCAGTACGGACAGGGGTCGGGAGACCCAGTACCTC. It encodes CASSTDRGRETQYL.

In its sample, this clonotype was seen many times. This sequence joins TRBV12-3 or TRBV12-4 and TRBJ2-4; 7 bases agree with TRBD2. This CDR3 has 16 residues. The V segment lost 1 base and the J segment 9 bases; nucleotides outside the gene matches: 12. The CDR3 region is CASSLGGLKDWGIQYF. CDR3 coding DNA: TGTGCCAGCAGTTTAGGGGGACTAAAGGATTGGGGCATTCAGTACTTC.

This clonotype was detected many times. The J gene is TRBJ2-5, the V gene TRBV30; 8 nucleotides agree with TRBD1. Germline V gives CDR1 GTSNPN, CDR2 SVGIG (reference sequence). This CDR3 is 12 amino acids long. J gave up 5 bases and V 8 bases, and 7 bases lay outside the gene matches. CDR3 loop: CALQGAEETQYF. The CDR3 coding sequence is TGTGCCCTGCAGGGGGCGGAGGAGACCCAGTACTTC.

Ten or more counts support this clonotype. The chain couples TRBV20-1 to TRBJ2-7; D possibly matches TRBD1 or TRBD2 (5 bases each). Per the germline V gene, CDR1 is DFQATT and CDR2 is SNEGSKA (reference sequence). V lost 7 bases to trimming and J lost 2 bases, with 15 bases between them. CDR3 length equals 13 residues. The CDR3 region is CSGAPGAPYEQYF. The CDR3 nucleotides read TGCAGTGGAGCGCCCGGGGCCCCCTACGAGCAGTACTTC.

This clonotype has more than one count but fewer than ten. The chain recombines TRBV4-1 with TRBJ2-3, with 7 bases that match TRBD2. Looked up from germline, CDR1 is MGHRA and CDR2 is YSYEKL. The trim removed 1 base at V and 3 bases at J, leaving 10 bases unmatched. This CDR3 comprises 17 residues. This CDR3 is CASSQGGAGFGTDTQYF. CDR3 sequence (DNA): TGCGCCAGCAGCCAAGGGGGAGCGGGATTTGGGACAGATACGCAGTATTTT.

This clonotype was counted a few times. This chain links TRBV6-4 with TRBJ2-6; D possibly matches TRBD1 or TRBD2 (6 bases each). CDR1 is MRHNA, CDR2 SNTAGT, per germline. V lost 2 bases, J lost 0 bases, and 14 bases lay in between. The CDR3 is 18 residues long. The chain's CDR3 is CASSDLRGARSGANVLTF. In DNA form, the CDR3 reads TGTGCCAGCAGTGACCTTAGGGGGGCCCGCTCTGGGGCCAACGTCCTGACTTTC.

This clonotype was seen ten or more times. The chain carries TRBV2 and TRBJ2-7; no firm D call. Trimming cost V 1 base and J 6 bases, with 10 bases left between them. The CDR3 has 13 residues. In germline, CDR1 is SNHLY, CDR2 FYNNEI. The CDR3 loop reads CASSEDKSSEQYF. CDR3 nucleotide sequence: TGTGCCAGCAGTGAAGATAAAAGCTCCGAGCAGTACTTC.

This clonotype has a count of ten or more. The V gene is TRBV7-3, the J gene TRBJ1-1; D call uncertain. V was trimmed by 0 bases and J by 1 base, leaving 18 bases between them. Per germline, CDR1 SGHTA and CDR2 FQGTGA. The CDR3 spans 18 residues. CDR3 sequence (DNA): TGTGCCAGCAGCTTAACGTCGGCAGAGGGTACGAGGAACACTGAAGCTTTCTTT. This sequence encodes CASSLTSAEGTRNTEAFF.

This clonotype was seen a few times. J is TRBJ1-2 and V is TRBV12-3 or TRBV12-4; the D is unclear. This CDR3 region has 14 residues. V was shortened by 1 base and J by 8 bases, with 14 bases between the two germline ends. Here the CDR3 DNA reads TGTGCCAGCAGTTTAGTTGGCCCTCAGGTGGGCTACACCTTC. It yields the protein CASSLVGPQVGYTF.

This clonotype was seen a few times. CDR3 bases: TGTGCCAGCAGCCAAGGTAAACCTAGCATCTACGAGCAGTACTTC. Translation: CASSQGKPSIYEQYF. This sequence joins TRBV3-1 and TRBJ2-7; D is possibly TRBD2 (5 bases). The CDR3 totals 15 residues. Deletions cut 1 base from V and 3 bases from J, with 13 bases between. CDR1 is LGHDT and CDR2 is YNNKEL in the germline V gene (reference sequence).

This clonotype was detected many times. The CDR3 DNA is TGCAGTGCTAGATTCCAAACTGAAGCTTTCTTT. It encodes CSARFQTEAFF. The chain has TRBV20-1 and TRBJ1-1; D unclear. This CDR3 is built from 11 residues. V gave up 2 bases and J gave up 5 bases, with 6 bases separating them. CDR1 is DFQATT, CDR2 SNEGSKA, per germline (reference sequence).

This clonotype has ten or more counts. The chain links TRBV3-1 to TRBJ2-7; 7 bases line up with TRBD2. The CDR3 length is 13 residues. Germline CDR1 reads LGHDT; CDR2 reads YNNKEL (reference sequence). The trim removed 4 bases at V and 2 bases at J, leaving 2 bases unmatched. CDR3 sequence (DNA): TGTGCCAGCAGCCGGGCGGGGGCCTACGAGCAGTACTTC. Residues: CASSRAGAYEQYF.

This clonotype was seen at least ten times. The gene calls are TRBV2 and TRBJ2-5, with 9 bases that match TRBD1. CDR1 and CDR2 (germline): SNHLY, FYNNEI. V lost 7 bases, J lost 4 bases, and 10 bases stayed unmatched. The CDR3 spans 15 residues. The CDR3, as DNA: TGTGCCAGCACTAACCCGGGACAGGGTAGAGAGACCCAGTACTTC. Amino acids: CASTNPGQGRETQYF.

This clonotype has more than one count but fewer than ten. The chain carries TRBV19 and TRBJ1-5; D ambiguous. Germline loops: CDR1 LNHDA, CDR2 SQIVND (reference sequence). The CDR3 loop spans 14 amino acids. V was shortened by 3 bases and J by 4 bases, with 10 bases between the two germline ends. CDR3 sequence reads: CASSILSRNQPQHF. The CDR3 bases are TGTGCCAGTAGTATCCTATCAAGGAATCAGCCCCAGCATTTT.

This clonotype was seen many times. The chain couples TRBV12-3 or TRBV12-4 to TRBJ1-1, with D perhaps TRBD1 (5 bases). The CDR3 runs to 17 residues. Trimming removed 6 bases at V and 0 bases at J, with 20 bases between. The CDR3 nucleotides are TGTGCCAGCAGACAAACAGGATTCCGAAGGTTGAACACTGAAGCTTTCTTT. Translated, it gives CASRQTGFRRLNTEAFF.

This clonotype was picked up many times. This chain joins TRBV20-1 and TRBJ2-5, with 12 positions matching TRBD2. This CDR3 is 15 amino acids long. Germline CDR1 is DFQATT and CDR2 is SNEGSKA (reference sequence). Trimming cost V 4 bases and J 4 bases; bases outside gene matches: 7. This chain's CDR3 is CSATGQTSGRETQYF. The CDR3 coding sequence is TGCAGTGCTACGGGACAGACTAGCGGGAGAGAGACCCAGTACTTC.

This clonotype was found many times. The chain couples TRBV12-3 or TRBV12-4 to TRBJ2-5; D gene uncertain. V lost 6 bases to trimming and J lost 0 bases, with 14 bases between them. The CDR3 totals 15 residues. In DNA, the CDR3 is TGTGCCAGCAGAGCCGGTTCCTTGTACCAAGAGACCCAGTACTTC. Protein product: CASRAGSLYQETQYF.

This clonotype was picked up many times. The CDR3 here is CASSKVSGVADTQYF. The CDR3 DNA is TGTGCCAGCAGTAAGGTTAGCGGGGTGGCAGATACGCAGTATTTT. The chain links TRBV2 to TRBJ2-3; TRBD2 aligns across 8 bases. The J segment lost 4 bases and the V segment lost 5 bases, leaving 8 bases of the junction unmatched. The CDR3 spans 15 residues. Germline-derived CDR1 and CDR2 are SNHLY and FYNNEI.

This clonotype was detected ten times or more. V is TRBV3-1 and J is TRBJ2-7, with D possibly matching TRBD2 (6 bases). From germline, CDR1 is LGHDT and CDR2 YNNKEL (reference sequence). The CDR3 contains 14 residues. V lost 4 bases and J lost 3, with 13 bases in between. Here the CDR3 DNA reads TGTGCCAGCAGCCCGGACTACATTGGCTACGAGCAGTACTTC. Protein product: CASSPDYIGYEQYF.